Presented here are 22 T cell receptor beta chains from one specimen sequenced in a study of blood T cell repertoires in COVID-19. Generated by immunoSEQ multiplex PCR, the TCRdb table keeps only in-frame clones and is missing some. Of about 270,000 clones listed, approximately 86% were seen once; the top ten hold under 15%. Sequencing was performed on peripheral blood. All receptors derive from a woman aged 70-85 years with COVID-19, enrolled during active disease.

The gene calls are TRBV25-1 and TRBJ1-2; TRBD1 is a possible D gene (6 bases). The CDR3 runs 15 residues. V lost 5 bases, J lost 7 bases, and 20 bases lay in between. Germline values: CDR1 MGHDK, CDR2 SYGVNS. This CDR3 reads CASSRYYGGQGGYTF. CDR3 DNA: TGTGCCAGCAGTCGTTACTACGGGGGGCAAGGTGGCTACACCTTC.

This chain links TRBV28 with TRBJ1-1, with D hard to call. V lost 6 bases and J 3 bases, leaving 14 bases between the germline ends. Germline V gene data show CDR1 as MDHEN and CDR2 as SYDVKM. CDR3 length: 14 residues. Here the CDR3 reads CASRAAGKDTEAFF. Here the CDR3 DNA reads TGTGCCAGCAGGGCGGCGGGGAAGGACACTGAAGCTTTCTTT.

A single count supports this clone. This chain links TRBV7-8 with TRBJ2-7, with 7 bases aligning to TRBD1. The J segment lost 6 bases and the V segment lost 0 bases, leaving 2 bases of the junction unmatched. CDR1 and CDR2 from the germline V gene are SGHVS and FQNEAQ. The CDR3 contains 13 residues. The CDR3 sequence is CASSLANRGEQYF. The CDR3 DNA sequence: TGTGCCAGCAGCTTAGCAAACAGGGGCGAGCAGTACTTC.

The V call is TRBV11-2, the J call TRBJ2-5; 8 bases align to TRBD2. Germline V gene lookup returns CDR1 SGHAT and CDR2 FQNNGV. V shed 6 bases, J shed 1 base, and the junction held 7 bases outside the gene matches. CDR3 length: 15 amino acids. The CDR3 DNA sequence: TGTGCCAGCAGGCGGCGGGAGGACTTCCAAGAGACCCAGTACTTC. As protein: CASRRREDFQETQYF.

V gene TRBV5-1 combines with J gene TRBJ2-5, with 7 positions matching TRBD2. J lost 1 base, V lost 3 bases, and 9 bases had no gene match. Germline values: CDR1 SGHRS, CDR2 YFSETQ. The CDR3 has 16 amino acids. CDR3 residues: CASSSTFGGGQETQYF. The CDR3 nucleotides are TGCGCCAGCAGCTCGACCTTTGGGGGGGGCCAAGAGACCCAGTACTTC.

The chain employs TRBV10-3 and TRBJ2-7, with a weak D call TRBD1 (5 bases). The length of the CDR3 is 14 residues. From germline, CDR1 is ENHRY and CDR2 SYGVKD. V was clipped by 0 bases and J by 3 bases, with 9 bases between them. This CDR3 reads CAISESPGIYEQYF. The CDR3 nucleotides are TGTGCCATCAGTGAGTCGCCAGGGATCTACGAGCAGTACTTC.

The count of this clone is one. The chain joins TRBV7-9 to TRBJ2-5; 12 bases agree with TRBD2. Trimming at V came to 2 bases and at J to 4 bases, leaving 5 bases not matched to a gene. The germline gives CDR1 SEHNR, CDR2 FQNEAQ (reference sequence). The CDR3 runs 16 residues. The CDR3 nucleotides are TGTGCCAGCAGCTTAACTCCTAGCGGGGGGGCAGAGACCCAGTACTTC. It translates to CASSLTPSGGAETQYF.

This clone was seen a single time. V usage is TRBV28 and J usage is TRBJ1-1, with D uncertain. Germline-derived CDR1 and CDR2 are MDHEN and SYDVKM. The CDR3 runs 12 residues. V was shortened by 2 bases and J by 1 base, with 2 bases between the two germline ends. The chain's CDR3 is CASSLQNTEAFF. CDR3 DNA sequence: TGTGCCAGCAGTTTACAGAACACTGAAGCTTTCTTT.

J is TRBJ2-7 and V is TRBV10-3, with 9 bases identical to TRBD1. This CDR3 is 14 amino acids long. The V segment lost 6 bases and the J segment 3 bases; nucleotides outside the gene matches: 6. Germline V CDR1 and CDR2: ENHRY, SYGVKD. CDR3 sequence (DNA): TGTGCCATCAGACCCGACAGGGGGAACTACGAGCAGTACTTC. Its translation: CAIRPDRGNYEQYF.

V is TRBV27 and J is TRBJ2-7; D uncertain. Germline V gene lookup returns CDR1 MNHEY and CDR2 SMNVEV (reference sequence). V lost 3 bases to trimming and J lost 0 bases, with 9 bases between them. This CDR3 comprises 14 residues. For the CDR3, the DNA is TGTGCCAGCAGTTTCTCCCCGAGCTCCTACGAGCAGTACTTC. Translating it yields CASSFSPSSYEQYF.

The V call is TRBV5-5, the J call TRBJ2-3; possible D gene TRBD2, 6 bases. Germline lookup yields CDR1 SGHKS and CDR2 YYEKEE (reference sequence). V was trimmed by 1 base and J by 5 bases, leaving 14 bases between them. The length of the CDR3 is 15 residues. In nucleotides, the CDR3 is TGTGCCAGCAGCTTGTCAGGGACTCATGGAGATACGCAGTATTTT. Amino acid sequence: CASSLSGTHGDTQYF.

The V and J genes are TRBV7-2 and TRBJ2-1; 9 bases map to TRBD2. After removal of 2 bases from V and 7 bases from J, the junction contained 6 bases not matched to a gene. This CDR3 contains 15 residues. Germline CDR1 reads SGHTA; CDR2 reads FQGNSA. In DNA form, the CDR3 reads TGTGCCAGCAGCTTATTAGGCGGGGGGGCTAATGAGCAGTTCTTC. Translated, it gives CASSLLGGGANEQFF.

V and J are TRBV19 and TRBJ1-1, with 8 bases that match TRBD1. Germline V gene sequence: CDR1 LNHDA, CDR2 SQIVND (reference sequence). The CDR3 runs to 15 residues. With 6 bases clipped from V and 2 bases from J, the junction kept 8 bases outside the gene matches. In DNA, the CDR3 is TGTGCCAGTAGCCAAGGACAGGGTATTAACACTGAAGCTTTCTTT. This gives the protein CASSQGQGINTEAFF.

This rearrangement joins TRBV7-2 to TRBJ1-3; TRBD1 aligns across 8 bases. The CDR3 is made up of 15 amino acids. V shed 5 bases, J shed 2 bases, and the junction held 5 bases outside the gene matches. Germline lookup yields CDR1 SGHTA and CDR2 FQGNSA. The CDR3 loop reads CASSTMDRAGNTIYF. The CDR3 DNA reads TGTGCCAGCAGCACTATGGACAGGGCTGGAAACACCATATATTTT.

V gene TRBV9 combines with J gene TRBJ1-4; the D is unclear. This CDR3 spans 15 amino acids. Trimming took 0 bases from V and 5 from J, leaving 11 bases between them. The germline gives CDR1 SGDLS, CDR2 YYNGEE. The CDR3 is CASSVGADRNEKLFF. As DNA, the CDR3 is TGTGCCAGCAGCGTAGGGGCAGATCGAAATGAAAAACTGTTTTTT.

The chain joins TRBV24-1 to TRBJ1-5, with 7 bases fitting TRBD1. Germline V gene lookup returns CDR1 KGHDR and CDR2 SFDVKD. The CDR3 consists of 17 residues. V lost 1 base, J lost 6 bases, and 11 bases stayed unmatched. In nucleotides, the CDR3 is TGTGCCACCAGTGATTTACCCAAAGACAGGGATGTTCAGCCCCAGCATTTT. Residues: CATSDLPKDRDVQPQHF.

This chain uses TRBV30 with TRBJ1-2; TRBD1 aligns across 9 bases. This CDR3 region has 15 residues. Germline V lookup: CDR1 GTSNPN, CDR2 SVGIG (reference sequence). Germline trimming cut 5 bases from V and 8 bases from J; bases unmatched to any gene: 15. The CDR3 here is CAWETRQGGSKGYTF. The CDR3 DNA reads as TGTGCCTGGGAAACCAGACAGGGGGGTTCGAAAGGCTACACCTTC.

This clone appeared a few times. The chain links TRBV7-3 to TRBJ1-5, with 8 bases lining up with TRBD1. The J segment lost 6 bases and the V segment lost 5 bases, leaving 3 bases of the junction unmatched. The V gene's germline CDR1 is SGHTA and CDR2 FQGTGA. This CDR3 contains 13 residues. This CDR3 reads CASSQDRGQPQHF. The CDR3 DNA reads as TGTGCCAGCAGCCAAGACAGGGGTCAGCCCCAGCATTTT.

Concerning this clone: At the DNA level, this CDR3 is encoded by other sequences in the same sample as well. This sequence joins TRBV19 and TRBJ1-1; D uncertain. V lost 3 bases and J lost 3, with 8 bases in between. The CDR3 spans 13 residues. Germline CDR1 is LNHDA and CDR2 is SQIVND (reference sequence). The CDR3 coding sequence is TGTGCCAGTAGTATCGGTGGAGACACTGAAGCTTTCTTT. Encoded protein: CASSIGGDTEAFF.

The chain has TRBV15 and TRBJ1-2, with D unresolved. The CDR3 extends over 13 amino acids. Trimming removed 0 bases at V and 8 bases at J, with 10 bases between. Germline-derived CDR1 and CDR2 are LNHNV and YYDKDF (reference sequence). CDR3 DNA: TGTGCCACCAGCAGAGAGTCGGAGTTGGGCTACACCTTC. This sequence encodes CATSRESELGYTF.

CDR3 DNA: TGTGCCAGCAGCAAGCGGACAGGGCCCCAAGAGACCCAGTACTTC. Encoded protein: CASSKRTGPQETQYF. The genes are TRBV7-9 and TRBJ2-5; 8 bases are shared with TRBD1. This CDR3 spans 15 amino acids. Trimming cost V 5 bases and J 1 base; bases outside gene matches: 6. Germline assignment: CDR1 SEHNR and CDR2 FQNEAQ (reference sequence).

The chain combines TRBV9 with TRBJ1-1; D call uncertain. CDR1 and CDR2 from the germline V gene are SGDLS and YYNGEE. The CDR3 spans 16 residues. Trimming removed 3 bases from V and 4 bases from J, with 19 bases in between. The CDR3 nucleotides are TGTGCCAGCAGCGCGCTCACGGGGATCATGGGCACTGAAGCTTTCTTT. Its translation is CASSALTGIMGTEAFF.